A selection of T cell receptor beta chains follows, all from one sample in a study of a mutant IDH1 vaccine in newly diagnosed glioma. Repertoires were generated with immunoSEQ multiplex PCR, while TCRdb's copy carries only in-frame clones and drops some. This sample yields about 51,000 clones, of which roughly 78% are seen a single time; about 5% belongs to the top ten. The antigens these receptors bind are not known. The sequencing here drew on PBMCs, taken from a glioma patient whose treatment included an IDH1 peptide vaccine. The receptors were sampled from a middle-aged man with glioma. CDR3s include the opening cysteine and the closing phenylalanine or tryptophan. The D gene is left open where the match is weak. The size entry is marked missing in some rows and otherwise reads once, few, many or a size class.

abundance	j_gene	d_gene	v_gene	CDR3nt	CDR3aa
-	TRBJ1-2	TRBD1	TRBV5-4	TGTGCCAGCAGCCTTCCAGGACAGGGGATCTATGGCTACACCTTC	CASSLPGQGIYGYTF
few	TRBJ1-5	-	TRBV27	TGTGCCAGCAGTTTAGAGGGGAGCAATCAGCCCCAGCATTTT	CASSLEGSNQPQHF
once	TRBJ2-5	-	TRBV5-1	TGCGCCAGCAGCTTGAGGCCTAGTCAAGAGACCCAGTACTTC	CASSLRPSQETQYF
-	TRBJ2-1	TRBD2	TRBV18	TGTGCCAGCTCACCGGCTAGCGGCTCCTACAATGAGCAGTTCTTC	CASSPASGSYNEQFF
-	TRBJ1-1	-	TRBV9	TGTGCCAGCAGCCTCCTCCAGCTCCCGAACACTGAAGCTTTCTTT	CASSLLQLPNTEAFF
medium-sized	TRBJ1-5	-	TRBV4-3	TGCGCCAGCAGCCTAGACAGAGCCCTTAATCAGCCCCAGCATTTT	CASSLDRALNQPQHF
-	TRBJ1-1	-	TRBV7-2	TGTGCCAGCAGCTTAGTCCGGGAGAACACTGAAGCTTTCTTT	CASSLVRENTEAFF
-	TRBJ2-7	-	TRBV7-8	TGTGCCAGCAGCTTAAGGTCAGGAGCCTCCTACGAGCAGTACTTC	CASSLRSGASYEQYF
many	TRBJ1-5	-	TRBV6-1	TGTGCCAGCAGTGTCAGCGGACAGAATAATCAGCCCCAGCATTTT	CASSVSGQNNQPQHF
once	TRBJ2-1	-	TRBV7-2	TGTGCCAGCAGCCGCCCCGGACAAATAACAGGGAGCTCCTACAATGAGCAGTTCTTC	CASSRPGQITGSSYNEQFF
-	TRBJ1-1	-	TRBV7-8	TGTGCCAGCAGCTTATCCGCGGGCACTGAAGCTTTCTTT	CASSLSAGTEAFF
-	TRBJ1-4	-	TRBV2	TGTGCCAGCAGTGAAGGGTGGGGAGGATCTAATGAAAAACTGTTTTTT	CASSEGWGGSNEKLFF
-	TRBJ1-1	-	TRBV7-2	TGTGCCAGCAGCTTTTATGGACGTCTCCTAGAGAACACTGAAGCTTTCTTT	CASSFYGRLLENTEAFF
-	TRBJ1-5	-	TRBV6-5	TGTGCCAGCAGTTACAGGGGGTTGGGACAGCCCCAGCATTTT	CASSYRGLGQPQHF
-	TRBJ1-2	-	TRBV29-1	TGCAGCGTTGAAGACCCGGGGAGGGAGGACTATGGCTACACCTTC	CSVEDPGREDYGYTF
once	TRBJ2-3	TRBD2	TRBV6-1	TGTGCCAGCAGTGACGGCGGGGGGACAGATACGCAGTATTTT	CASSDGGGTDTQYF
-	TRBJ2-1	-	TRBV21-1	TGTGCCAGCAGCACCGCGGACAGGGGGGACTACAATGAGCAGTTCTTC	CASSTADRGDYNEQFF
-	TRBJ1-5	-	TRBV7-2	TGTGCCAGCAGCTTAGTACCGGCCTGGGCCGATGCTCAGCCCCAGCATTTT	CASSLVPAWADAQPQHF
-	TRBJ2-7	-	TRBV4-2	TGTGCCAGCAGCCTAGAACGGGGGTTGGGATACGAGCAGTACTTC	CASSLERGLGYEQYF
-	TRBJ1-3	TRBD1	TRBV28	TGTGCCAGCAGTTTAATGGGACAGAGCTCTGGAAACACCATATATTTT	CASSLMGQSSGNTIYF
-	TRBJ2-2	TRBD1	TRBV25-1	TGTGCCAGCTCCCGGGACAGGAACACCGGGGAGCTGTTTTTT	CASSRDRNTGELFF
-	TRBJ1-2	-	TRBV6-4	TGTGCCAGCAGTGGACCAGGGAACTATGGCTACACCTTC	CASSGPGNYGYTF
-	TRBJ2-5	-	TRBV5-1	TGCGCCAGCAGGGTTGGGAGCTGGGAAGAGACCCAGTACTTC	CASRVGSWEETQYF
-	TRBJ2-2	-	TRBV7-3	TGTGCCAGCAATTACGGGGGCGGGGAGCTGTTTTTT	CASNYGGGELFF